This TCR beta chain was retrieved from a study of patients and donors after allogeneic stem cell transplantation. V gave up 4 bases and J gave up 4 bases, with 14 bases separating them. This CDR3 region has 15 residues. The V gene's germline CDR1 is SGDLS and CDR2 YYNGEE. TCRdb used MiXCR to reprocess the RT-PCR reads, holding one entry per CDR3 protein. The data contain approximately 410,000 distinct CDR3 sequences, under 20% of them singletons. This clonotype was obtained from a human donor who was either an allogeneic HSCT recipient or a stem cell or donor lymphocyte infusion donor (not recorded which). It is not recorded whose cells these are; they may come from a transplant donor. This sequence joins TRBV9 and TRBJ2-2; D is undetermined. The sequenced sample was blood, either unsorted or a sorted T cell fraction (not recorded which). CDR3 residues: CASSPPIGSTGELFF. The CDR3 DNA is TGTGCCAGCAGCCCCCCTATAGGGTCCACCGGGGAGCTGTTTTTT.